This T cell receptor beta chain was captured in a study of control samples from healthy donors and cancer patients. The CDR3 spans 15 residues. Germline CDR1 MNHEY, CDR2 SVGEGT. Trimming cost V 6 bases and J 0 bases; bases outside gene matches: 4. This clone was seen only a few times. Sequenced by immunoSEQ multiplex PCR; TCRdb stores in-frame clones only, minus some. This table has 150,000 to 200,000 clones, nearly 90% appearing once. Sequenced: blood. The rearrangement uses TRBV6-2 or TRBV6-3 and TRBJ2-1; TRBD2 agrees at 8 bases. This TCR derives from a woman in her forties or fifties in good health. The CDR3 nucleotides read TGTGCCAGCAGCCCGAGCGGGGGCTCCTACAATGAGCAGTTCTTC. Translated, it gives CASSPSGGSYNEQFF.